The rows below give T cell receptor beta chains drawn from one sample of a study of shared clonotypes between healthy human individuals. TCRdb's copy holds only in-frame clones and misses some; the assay was immunoSEQ multiplex PCR. Among over a million clones listed, roughly 96% were seen once. Sequenced material: naive CD4+ T cells sorted from blood. All receptors derive from a man in his thirties or forties in good health. The conserved cysteine and the conserved F or W are not part of the CDR3 here.

cdr3_length	v_call	j_call	cdr3_aa
14	TRBV7-3	TRBJ1-4	ASSLEKGQGNEKLF
12	TRBV7-8	TRBJ2-7	ASSVHTSLGEQY
13	TRBV5-8	TRBJ2-7	ASSWGLAGRYEQY
10	TRBV7-6	TRBJ2-3	ASSPRVGRQY
13	TRBV2	TRBJ2-3	ASIRWRGSTDTQY
12	TRBV6-1	TRBJ2-1	AAEGLAGVREQF
13	TRBV10-1	TRBJ2-1	ASSESGGSVDEQF
13	TRBV27	TRBJ2-3	ASSLGQGSTDTQY
14	TRBV9	TRBJ2-1	ASSRRQGPAYNEQF
9	TRBV7-2	TRBJ2-1	ASSPHSEQF
12	TRBV19	TRBJ2-3	ASTPSSWADTQY
14	TRBV6-5	TRBJ2-7	ASSSPGPRTLNEQY
11	TRBV6-5	TRBJ2-7	ASRFSLAGEQY
13	TRBV10-1	TRBJ2-3	ASAATGPRTDTQY
11	TRBV27	TRBJ2-1	ASSLSLGTEQF
13	TRBV6-1	TRBJ2-7	ASSESWTGRYEQY
11	TRBV11-3	TRBJ1-2	ASSSRGGNGYT
15	TRBV5-8	TRBJ2-1	ASSFLSGGLVHNEQF
11	TRBV19	TRBJ2-7	ASMQGAPGEQY
9	TRBV9	TRBJ2-7	ASGHRDEQY
12	TRBV5-1	TRBJ2-7	ASSKLGGGDEQY
17	TRBV21-1	TRBJ2-2	ASSNSLCGGITNTGELF
14	TRBV9	TRBJ2-7	ASSPSLAGGQNEQY
15	TRBV5-1	TRBJ2-6	ASSLEGSPSGANVLT
12	TRBV7-2	TRBJ1-5	ASSLQGANQPQH
12	TRBV28	TRBJ2-1	ASSSTSWGNEQF
12	TRBV4-3	TRBJ2-2	ASRLAGNTGELF
12	TRBV5-1	TRBJ2-7	ASTSIAGGREQY
11	TRBV9	TRBJ2-1	ASTAGWSNEQF
13	TRBV6-5	TRBJ2-5	ASSTTGSLPETQY
11	TRBV14	TRBJ2-1	ASSQVWNNEQF
15	TRBV19	TRBJ1-5	ASSIGQGSWGNQPQH
13	TRBV5-1	TRBJ2-1	ASSLVRGPYNEQF
10	TRBV30	TRBJ2-5	AWRTRGMTQY
11	TRBV27	TRBJ2-1	ASSQLTGGKQF
15	TRBV5-6	TRBJ2-7	ASSLALGRDQPGEQY
11	TRBV18	TRBJ2-7	ASSPAGSHEQY
11	TRBV5-6	TRBJ2-7	ASRRTGVREQY
10	TRBV7-2	TRBJ2-7	ASSRDRYEQY
11	TRBV11-2	TRBJ2-7	ASSLDSIEGRG
14	TRBV11-2	TRBJ2-7	ASSLPVGTGLYEQY
12	TRBV5-6	TRBJ1-3	ASSRRGSGNTIY
14	TRBV4-2	TRBJ2-3	ASSQPTSGRTDTQY
12	TRBV7-8	TRBJ1-5	ASSLGRTNQPQH
14	TRBV27	TRBJ2-7	ASSKTAGRKPYEQY
14	TRBV18	TRBJ2-1	ASSPLRQGENNEQF
14	TRBV28	TRBJ1-3	ASSLNPGTLGNTIY
13	TRBV14	TRBJ2-7	ASSQARGYIHEQY